Below are 25 T cell receptor beta chains sequenced from a single sample in a study of Ad26.COV2.S vaccination and SARS-CoV-2 variants. Treatment denoted: around 19 received Ad26.COV2.S at low or high dose, single or two shots; 5 received placebo; per-sample allocation not given. Samples were taken on day 63 after the first vaccine or placebo injection. Method: immunoSEQ multiplex PCR; TCRdb's copy keeps in-frame clones and lacks some. Of a few hundred thousand clones in the sample, about four fifths were seen once. Sequenced material: peripheral blood, taken in a trial of Ad26.COV2.S vaccine versus placebo. Receptors were obtained from a person aged 18 to 59 who received the Ad26.COV2.S COVID-19 vaccine or a placebo.

Worth noting for this clone: The same CDR3 is also encoded by other DNA sequences in this sample. This sequence joins TRBV19 and TRBJ1-5, with D perhaps matching TRBD1 (6 bases). Trimming removed 1 base at V and 4 bases at J, with 8 bases between. Germline CDR1 and CDR2: LNHDA and SQIVND (reference sequence). There are 14 residues in the CDR3. As DNA, the CDR3 is TGTGCCAGTAGTATAGGGACAGCAAATCAGCCCCAGCATTTT. Encoded protein: CASSIGTANQPQHF.

The chain employs TRBV6-5 and TRBJ2-2, with 8 bases that match TRBD2. The CDR3 is 15 amino acids. V lost 2 bases to trimming and J lost 4 bases; unmatched junction nucleotides: 3. Germline V lookup: CDR1 MNHEY, CDR2 SVGAGI. The CDR3 loop is CASSYAGGGTGELFF. The CDR3 DNA reads as TGTGCCAGCAGTTACGCGGGGGGCGGCACCGGGGAGCTGTTTTTT.

V usage is TRBV3-1 (or the pseudogene TRBV3-2) and J usage is TRBJ2-1; no clear D gene. This CDR3 spans 12 amino acids. Looked up from germline, CDR1 is LGHDT and CDR2 is YNNKEL (reference sequence). V was pared by 1 base and J by 5 bases, with 3 bases between. This CDR3 reads CASSQVDNEQFF. CDR3 coding DNA: TGTGCCAGCAGCCAAGTAGACAATGAGCAGTTCTTC.

J is TRBJ2-3 and V is TRBV10-3, with TRBD1 as a possible D gene (6 bases). The CDR3 runs to 13 residues. Germline loops: CDR1 ENHRY, CDR2 SYGVKD. V was trimmed by 6 bases and J by 3 bases, leaving 10 bases between them. As DNA, the CDR3 is TGTGCCATCAGCTCAACAGGGACAGATACGCAGTATTTT. It yields the protein CAISSTGTDTQYF.

V usage is TRBV12-5 and J usage is TRBJ1-2; D remains unclear. Looked up from germline, CDR1 is LGHNT and CDR2 is FRNRAP. CDR3 length: 14 amino acids. V was pared by 3 bases and J by 4 bases, with 12 bases between. The CDR3 region is CASGFPLPPYGYTF. DNA for the CDR3: TGTGCTAGTGGTTTTCCCCTCCCCCCCTATGGCTACACCTTC.

V and J are TRBV5-4 and TRBJ2-3; TRBD2 matches 8 bases. This CDR3 spans 16 amino acids. Germline V lookup: CDR1 SGHNT, CDR2 YYREEE (reference sequence). J was trimmed by 2 bases and V by 4 bases; bases with no gene match: 9. DNA for the CDR3: TGTGCCAGCAGCAAAACAGCGGGAGACTTCACAGATACGCAGTATTTT. It specifies CASSKTAGDFTDTQYF.

The V and J genes are TRBV6-2 or TRBV6-3 and TRBJ2-7, with D unresolved. CDR1 and CDR2 from the germline V gene are MNHEY and SVGEGT. CDR3 length equals 14 residues. Between the trimmed V and J ends, which lost 4 bases and 0 bases, there was a span of 10 bases. The CDR3 nucleotides read TGTGCCAGCAGTTCAGGCCGGCGCTCCTACGAGCAGTACTTC. It is translated as CASSSGRRSYEQYF.

This clone was counted a single time. The chain uses TRBV18 and TRBJ1-5; possible D gene TRBD1, 6 bases. Germline V CDR1 and CDR2: KGHSH, LQKENI. The CDR3 consists of 14 residues. V lost 2 bases and J 7 bases, leaving 12 bases between the germline ends. The CDR3 nucleotides read TGTGCCAGCTCACCATTGGGGGGCGCGCAGCCCCAGCATTTT. Protein product: CASSPLGGAQPQHF.

V is TRBV19 and J is TRBJ1-3, with D tentatively TRBD1 (6 bases). Germline CDR1 and CDR2: LNHDA and SQIVND (reference sequence). Trimming cost V 6 bases and J 0 bases, with 15 bases left between them. This CDR3 has 16 residues. The CDR3 loop reads CASRPGHHISGNTIYF. The DNA of the CDR3 is TGTGCCAGTAGGCCGGGACACCACATCTCTGGAAACACCATATATTTT.

The gene calls are TRBV5-1 and TRBJ2-5; D remains unclear. This CDR3 is built from 11 residues. Germline-derived CDR1 and CDR2 are SGHRS and YFSETQ. The V gene lost 4 bases and the J gene lost 5 bases, with 6 bases spanning the gap. In nucleotides, the CDR3 is TGCGCCAGCAGCCCTAAGGAGACCCAGTACTTC. Protein: CASSPKETQYF. Looking up the rest from reference TRBV5-1 and TRBJ2-5 gives the full variable domain: KAGVTQTPRYLIKTRGQQVTLSCSPISGHRSVSWYQQTPGQGLQFLFEYFSETQRNKGNFPGRFSGRQFSNSRSEMNVSTLELGDSALYLCASSPKETQYFGPGTRLLVL.

The V call is TRBV29-1, the J call TRBJ2-6, with D perhaps matching TRBD2 (6 bases). This CDR3 has 14 residues. V was pared by 7 bases and J by 2 bases, with 12 bases between. Germline V lookup: CDR1 SQVTM, CDR2 ANQGSEA. This CDR3 is CSAGTGAGANVLTF. CDR3 bases: TGCAGCGCTGGGACGGGGGCTGGGGCCAACGTCCTGACTTTC.

The chain has TRBV6-5 and TRBJ1-5, with D unresolved. CDR1 is MNHEY, CDR2 SVGAGI, per germline. The CDR3 is 13 amino acids. The V gene lost 8 bases and the J gene lost 4 bases, with 12 bases spanning the gap. CDR3: CASAKTGNQPQHF. In DNA, the CDR3 is TGTGCCAGCGCTAAAACGGGAAATCAGCCCCAGCATTTT.

This sequence joins TRBV27 and TRBJ2-7; 9 bases align to TRBD1. The CDR3 contains 13 residues. After removal of 10 bases from V and 4 bases from J, the junction contained 8 bases not matched to a gene. Per germline, CDR1 MNHEY and CDR2 SMNVEV (reference sequence). This chain's CDR3 is CATQGDRAYEQYF. Written as DNA, the CDR3 is TGTGCCACCCAGGGGGACAGGGCTTACGAGCAGTACTTC.

The CDR3, as DNA: TGTGCCATCAGTGAGTCTAAGGGGGCCTGGGGCTACACCTTC. As protein: CAISESKGAWGYTF. The chain carries TRBV10-3 and TRBJ1-2; TRBD1 matches 7 bases. With 0 bases clipped from V and 8 bases from J, the junction kept 6 bases outside the gene matches. CDR3 length equals 14 residues. Germline V gene sequence: CDR1 ENHRY, CDR2 SYGVKD.

The chain links TRBV19 to TRBJ1-1; 9 bases are a match to TRBD1. The CDR3 has 16 residues. CDR1 and CDR2 (germline): LNHDA, SQIVND (reference sequence). V shed 6 bases, J shed 1 base, and the junction held 9 bases outside the gene matches. The CDR3 loop reads CASRDRDRVRNTEAFF. The CDR3 DNA reads as TGTGCCAGTAGGGACCGGGACAGGGTAAGGAACACTGAAGCTTTCTTT.

This chain uses TRBV2 with TRBJ2-1, with D perhaps matching TRBD2 (6 bases). This CDR3 is built from 13 residues. Trimming shortened V by 5 bases and J by 10 bases, and 15 bases separated the two germline ends. Germline CDR1 is SNHLY and CDR2 is FYNNEI. DNA for the CDR3: TGTGCCAGCAGTCTAATCCGGGAGAACGAGCAGTTCTTC. Its translation is CASSLIRENEQFF.

The chain uses TRBV5-5 and TRBJ2-7; D not certain. The CDR3 is 15 residues long. Germline CDR1 and CDR2: SGHKS and YYEKEE (reference sequence). V lost 2 bases and J lost 7, with 19 bases in between. In nucleotides, the CDR3 is TGTGCCAGCAGCTTTGGGCCGTTGCCCCCTCTTGAGCAGTACTTC. Translating it yields CASSFGPLPPLEQYF.

Only one count was recorded for this clone. The rearrangement links TRBV30 to TRBJ1-1, with unresolved D. The CDR3 extends over 14 amino acids. The ends were cut back, 3 bases at V and 3 bases at J, with 14 bases in the middle. Germline loops: CDR1 GTSNPN, CDR2 SVGIG (reference sequence). The CDR3 nucleotides are TGTGCCTGGAGCATCACTGGGCTCTACACTGAAGCTTTCTTT. It is translated as CAWSITGLYTEAFF.

The chain recombines TRBV19 with TRBJ1-5; D unresolved. V lost 3 bases, J lost 5 bases, and 8 bases lay in between. The CDR3 is made up of 13 amino acids. The germline V gene has CDR1 LNHDA and CDR2 SQIVND (reference sequence). The CDR3, as DNA: TGTGCCAGTAGTATCAAGTTCGATCAGCCCCAGCATTTT. It yields the protein CASSIKFDQPQHF.

The CDR3: CASSPDISYEQYF. CDR3 bases: TGTGCCAGTAGTCCCGACATTTCCTACGAGCAGTACTTC. The rearrangement links TRBV19 to TRBJ2-7; D remains ambiguous. Trimming removed 5 bases from V and 1 base from J, with 9 bases in between. Looked up from germline, CDR1 is LNHDA and CDR2 is SQIVND (reference sequence). The CDR3 is 13 amino acids.

The gene calls are TRBV6-5 and TRBJ1-6, with D possibly matching TRBD1 (6 bases). Germline V gives CDR1 MNHEY, CDR2 SVGAGI. The CDR3 covers 16 residues. The V and J ends lost 4 bases and 14 bases respectively, with 24 bases between them. The CDR3 DNA reads TGTGCCAGCAGTTTTCAAAGGGGGATGGGAACCTCGACCCTCCACTTT. It encodes CASSFQRGMGTSTLHF.

The chain is built from TRBV18 and TRBJ1-2, with no clear D. Germline V lookup: CDR1 KGHSH, CDR2 LQKENI. This CDR3 has 14 amino acids. The V end was cut by 5 bases, the J end by 4 bases, with 14 bases between. The CDR3 region has the DNA TGTGCCAGCTCATCTGGTCTTCTTCTCTATGGCTACACCTTC. Translated, it gives CASSSGLLLYGYTF.

The chain joins TRBV7-2 to TRBJ2-7; TRBD2 aligns across 11 bases. The CDR3 extends over 15 amino acids. Germline values: CDR1 SGHTA, CDR2 FQGNSA. V gave up 6 bases and J gave up 0 bases; unmatched junction bases: 4. CDR3 DNA sequence: TGTGCCAGCAGTTCTACTAGCGGGGGCTCCTACGAGCAGTACTTC. Its protein is CASSSTSGGSYEQYF.

This clone was observed once. The chain has TRBV11-2 and TRBJ1-2, with D unclear. Germline values: CDR1 SGHAT, CDR2 FQNNGV. The CDR3 loop spans 12 amino acids. Trimming removed 11 bases at V and 7 bases at J, with 17 bases between. The CDR3 DNA reads as TGTGCCTCATCGGCCGGGTCCGGTGGCTACACCTTC. This gives the protein CASSAGSGGYTF.

Regarding this clone: The same CDR3 arises from other DNA sequences in this sample as well. This rearrangement joins TRBV7-2 to TRBJ1-1, with 8 bases aligning to TRBD1. Germline CDR1 reads SGHTA; CDR2 reads FQGNSA. The V segment lost 5 bases and the J segment 0 bases; nucleotides outside the gene matches: 2. The CDR3 is 14 amino acids. Here the CDR3 reads CASSPDRVNTEAFF. Here the CDR3 DNA reads TGTGCCAGCAGCCCGGACAGGGTGAACACTGAAGCTTTCTTT.